These T cell receptor beta chains were read from a single sample in a study of CD8+ T cells in alopecia areata. The protocol was immunoSEQ multiplex PCR, while the TCRdb copy is restricted to in-frame clones and leaves out a portion. This table has 150,000 to 200,000 clones, over 50% appearing once. The sample consisted of CD4+ T cells sorted from blood, taken at week 0. These receptors were collected from a human donor with alopecia areata. Both conserved end residues are part of each CDR3. D genes are given only for firm matches. Rows give clone size only sometimes, using once, few, many, or a class for an expanded clone.

v_call	cdr3_length	clone_size	j_call	d_call	cdr3_aa	cdr3_nt
TRBV29-1	10	once	TRBJ2-1	-	CSVGVNEQFF	TGCAGCGTTGGGGTAAATGAGCAGTTCTTC
TRBV6-5	14	-	TRBJ2-5	TRBD1	CASDNRGREETQYF	TGTGCCAGCGACAACAGGGGTAGGGAAGAGACCCAGTACTTC
TRBV5-6	14	-	TRBJ2-1	-	CASSLGQFYNEQFF	TGTGCCAGCAGCTTGGGACAGTTCTACAATGAGCAGTTCTTC
TRBV29-1	13	-	TRBJ2-7	-	CSVETRQSYEQYF	TGCAGCGTTGAAACCCGGCAGAGCTACGAGCAGTACTTC
TRBV14	12	-	TRBJ2-7	-	CASSNGPREQYF	TGTGCCAGCAGCAACGGGCCCCGCGAGCAGTACTTC
TRBV6-5	15	-	TRBJ1-1	-	CASSYLEGVNTEAFF	TGTGCCAGCAGTTACCTAGAAGGGGTGAACACTGAAGCTTTCTTT
TRBV7-8	12	-	TRBJ1-2	-	CASSPMDYGYTF	TGTGCCAGCAGCCCTATGGACTATGGCTACACCTTC
TRBV5-1	15	-	TRBJ2-7	TRBD1	CASSLDPTGRKEQYF	TGCGCCAGCAGCTTGGACCCGACAGGGCGAAAGGAGCAGTACTTC
TRBV30	17	-	TRBJ1-3	-	CAWKRVGRDAQGNTIYF	TGTGCCTGGAAGAGGGTCGGGCGGGACGCACAAGGAAACACCATATATTTT
TRBV25-1	13	-	TRBJ1-2	-	CASSEQERHGYTF	TGTGCCAGCAGTGAACAGGAGCGCCATGGCTACACCTTC
TRBV30	12	-	TRBJ1-2	-	CAWSVSEYGYTF	TGTGCCTGGAGTGTGAGTGAATATGGCTACACCTTC
TRBV7-9	14	-	TRBJ1-1	-	CASSFAGLDTEAFF	TGTGCCAGCAGCTTTGCGGGGCTTGACACTGAAGCTTTCTTT
TRBV23-1	14	few	TRBJ2-2	-	CASSYTGHTGELFF	TGCGCCAGCAGTTACACAGGGCATACCGGGGAGCTGTTTTTT
TRBV6-7	12	-	TRBJ2-5	-	CASSMRGQTQYF	TGTGCCAGCAGTATGAGGGGTCAGACCCAGTACTTC
TRBV9	14	-	TRBJ2-5	TRBD1	CASSLGQALGTQYF	TGTGCCAGCAGCTTAGGACAGGCCCTGGGGACCCAGTACTTC
TRBV6-1	15	few	TRBJ2-2	-	CASSDQGSYTGELFF	TGTGCCAGCAGTGACCAGGGTTCATACACCGGGGAGCTGTTTTTT
TRBV15	20	once	TRBJ1-6	TRBD1	CATSRGRDRGSSAYNSPLHF	TGTGCCACCAGCAGGGGCCGGGACAGGGGGTCTTCGGCCTATAATTCACCCCTCCACTTT
TRBV11-2	17	-	TRBJ1-1	-	CASSLIGRGGTYTEAFF	TGTGCCAGCAGCTTAATAGGGAGGGGCGGTACGTACACTGAAGCTTTCTTT
TRBV7-2	14	few	TRBJ2-7	TRBD1	CASSSYGQAYEQYF	TGTGCCAGCAGCTCTTACGGACAGGCCTACGAGCAGTACTTC
TRBV15	12	once	TRBJ2-3	-	CATSRGGDTQYF	TGTGCCACCAGCAGAGGAGGCGATACGCAGTATTTT
TRBV4-1	13	-	TRBJ2-5	-	CASSQDRLETQYF	TGCGCCAGCAGCCAAGATAGGTTGGAGACCCAGTACTTC
TRBV19	14	-	TRBJ2-7	-	CASSISRAGYEQYF	TGTGCCAGTAGTATTTCCCGGGCTGGTTACGAGCAGTACTTC
TRBV29-1	14	few	TRBJ2-1	TRBD1	CSVERGQGAYEQFF	TGCAGCGTTGAAAGAGGACAGGGGGCCTATGAGCAGTTCTTC
TRBV30	13	-	TRBJ2-7	-	CAWSSASYGEQYF	TGTGCCTGGAGCTCTGCTAGTTATGGCGAGCAGTACTTC
TRBV4-1	15	-	TRBJ2-7	-	CASRQAPGTIYEQYF	TGCGCCAGCAGGCAAGCCCCCGGGACAATCTACGAGCAGTACTTC
TRBV29-1	15	-	TRBJ1-1	-	CSVDFVSLMNTEAFF	TGCAGCGTTGATTTTGTTTCCTTGATGAACACTGAAGCTTTCTTT
TRBV14	12	-	TRBJ2-3	-	CASSQVGLTQYF	TGTGCCAGCAGCCAAGTGGGTCTTACGCAGTATTTT
TRBV29-1	13	-	TRBJ1-1	TRBD1	CSVDRDRNTEAFF	TGCAGCGTGGACAGGGACAGAAACACTGAAGCTTTCTTT
TRBV4-2	15	-	TRBJ2-2	-	CASSQEWTGTGELFF	TGTGCCAGCAGCCAAGAATGGACCGGCACCGGGGAGCTGTTTTTT
TRBV30	12	once	TRBJ2-7	-	CAYLGVTYEQYF	TGTGCCTATTTAGGGGTCACCTACGAGCAGTACTTC
TRBV5-1	13	-	TRBJ2-7	-	CASSFGQAYEQYF	TGCGCCAGCAGCTTCGGTCAGGCCTACGAGCAGTACTTC
TRBV29-1	12	-	TRBJ1-1	TRBD1	CSVVRQGIEAFF	TGCAGCGTTGTAAGACAGGGAATTGAAGCTTTCTTT
TRBV11-3	14	-	TRBJ2-5	-	CASSLDRRQETQYF	TGTGCCAGCAGCTTAGACCGGAGACAAGAGACCCAGTACTTC
TRBV28	14	-	TRBJ2-5	TRBD2	CASSLPGGFETQYF	TGTGCCAGCAGTTTGCCGGGGGGGTTTGAGACCCAGTACTTC
TRBV6-5	13	-	TRBJ1-5	-	CASRETGLEAQHF	TGTGCCAGCAGAGAGACGGGCTTGGAAGCCCAGCATTTT
TRBV19	15	few	TRBJ2-5	-	CASSMRRTDQETQYF	TGTGCCAGTAGCATGAGGAGGACGGACCAAGAGACCCAGTACTTC
TRBV7-2	12	-	TRBJ2-1	-	CASSSRGGPQFF	TGTGCCAGCAGCTCAAGGGGGGGCCCACAGTTCTTC
TRBV10-2	12	-	TRBJ2-3	-	CASTEFGDTQYF	TGCGCCAGCACCGAATTTGGTGATACGCAGTATTTT
TRBV5-6	14	-	TRBJ1-2	TRBD1	CASRVIQGDYGYTF	TGTGCCAGCAGGGTGATTCAGGGGGACTATGGCTACACCTTC
TRBV5-4	12	-	TRBJ1-1	-	CASSLANTEAFF	TGTGCCAGCAGCTTGGCAAACACTGAAGCTTTCTTT
TRBV27	14	-	TRBJ1-1	-	CATARAGDNTEAFF	TGTGCCACCGCCCGCGCAGGGGACAACACTGAAGCTTTCTTT
TRBV7-9	13	-	TRBJ2-3	-	CASSKRTGDTQYF	TGTGCCAGCAGCAAACGAACGGGGGATACGCAGTATTTT
TRBV5-6	17	-	TRBJ1-5	TRBD1	CASSKLLQGALDQPQHF	TGTGCCAGCAGCAAGTTACTCCAGGGGGCTTTGGATCAGCCCCAGCATTTT
TRBV30	13	once	TRBJ1-1	-	CACYRDLNTEAFF	TGTGCCTGTTACAGAGACTTGAACACTGAAGCTTTCTTT
TRBV12-5	14	-	TRBJ2-7	-	CASGLSQALTEQYF	TGTGCTAGTGGGCTAAGCCAGGCACTCACCGAGCAGTACTTC
TRBV4-2	16	-	TRBJ2-5	TRBD2	CASSQDRLAGRETQYF	TGTGCCAGCAGCCAAGATCGACTAGCGGGGAGGGAGACCCAGTACTTC
TRBV6-5	13	-	TRBJ1-1	-	CASSGTQGTEAFF	TGTGCCAGTTCCGGGACACAAGGCACTGAAGCTTTCTTT
TRBV15	14	-	TRBJ2-7	-	CATSRDPGAYEQYF	TGTGCCACCAGCAGAGATCCAGGGGCCTACGAGCAGTACTTC
TRBV4-1	16	-	TRBJ1-2	TRBD1	CASRRTGTGKDYGYTF	TGCGCCAGCAGGAGAACCGGGACAGGGAAGGACTATGGCTACACCTTC
TRBV18	14	-	TRBJ2-5	-	CASSPPGAQETQYF	TGTGCCAGCTCACCACCAGGGGCCCAAGAGACCCAGTACTTC